Following are 22 T cell receptor beta chains from one sample sequenced in a study of a mutant IDH1 vaccine in newly diagnosed glioma. This sample's time point: week 23, last vaccination. The study gave 300 ug of mutant IDH1 20-mer peptide per vaccine dose, with topical imiquimod. The repertoire was sequenced with immunoSEQ multiplex PCR; TCRdb's copy has only in-frame clones and lacks some. The sample shows around 60,000 clones, approximately 81% of them seen only once. Their specific antigens are unknown. The sample in question was PBMCs, obtained from a glioma patient whose treatment included an IDH1 peptide vaccine. Source of these receptors: a man aged 25 to 40 with glioma.

The rearrangement joins TRBV9 to TRBJ2-7, with D perhaps TRBD2 (5 bases). The CDR3 runs 16 residues. Per the germline V gene, CDR1 is SGDLS and CDR2 is YYNGEE. Deletions cut 0 bases from V and 6 bases from J, with 19 bases between. The CDR3 coding sequence is TGTGCCAGCAGCGTAGATCTACGAGTGGGAGCTGGCGAGCAGTACTTC. It codes for CASSVDLRVGAGEQYF.

CDR3 nucleotide sequence: TGTGCCAGCAGCTTAGCCCCAGTTGAGAGAGACACTGAAGCTTTCTTT. As protein: CASSLAPVERDTEAFF. The chain combines TRBV7-9 with TRBJ1-1; no definite D call. This CDR3 is 16 amino acids long. Between the trimmed V and J ends, which lost 0 bases and 3 bases, there was a span of 14 bases. The germline V gene encodes CDR1 SEHNR and CDR2 FQNEAQ (reference sequence). The full variable domain, completed using reference TRBV7-9 and TRBJ1-1, is DTGVSQNPRHKITKRGQNVTFRCDPISEHNRLYWYRQTLGQGPEFLTYFQNEAQLEKSRLLSDRFSAERPKGSFSTLEIQRTEQGDSAMYLCASSLAPVERDTEAFFGQGTRLTVV.

The chain combines TRBV7-8 with TRBJ2-7, with no clear D. Germline values: CDR1 SGHVS, CDR2 FQNEAQ. V shed 1 base and J shed 1 base, with 2 bases lying between them. CDR3 length equals 12 residues. The CDR3 DNA sequence: TGTGCCAGCAGCTTAGGGTCCTACGAGCAGTACTTC. Its translation is CASSLGSYEQYF.

The chain joins TRBV18 to TRBJ1-1, with D perhaps matching TRBD1 (5 bases). Deletions cut 6 bases from V and 4 bases from J, with 12 bases between. The CDR3 loop spans 13 amino acids. Germline V gene sequence: CDR1 KGHSH, CDR2 LQKENI. The CDR3 nucleotides read TGTGCCAGCTCCTATACCGGGACCACTGAAGCTTTCTTT. Its protein is CASSYTGTTEAFF.

This chain links TRBV11-2 with TRBJ1-4, with 7 bases aligning to TRBD1. Germline V CDR1 and CDR2: SGHAT, FQNNGV. CDR3 size: 15 residues. The ends lost 6 bases at V and 8 bases at J; junction bases unmatched: 12. CDR3 region: CASSRFRDRREKLFF. The CDR3 coding sequence is TGTGCCAGCAGTCGTTTCCGGGACAGAAGGGAAAAACTGTTTTTT.

V gene TRBV6-6 combines with J gene TRBJ1-1; D perhaps matches TRBD1 (5 bases). Germline CDR1 and CDR2: MNHNY and SVGAGI (reference sequence). The V end was cut by 1 base, the J end by 7 bases, with 10 bases between. The CDR3 runs to 13 residues. CDR3 nucleotides: TGTGCCAGCAGTTACTTAGGGGAGATTGAAGCTTTCTTT. Its translation is CASSYLGEIEAFF.

The chain is built from TRBV7-9 and TRBJ2-4, with a possible D match to TRBD1 (6 bases). This CDR3 has 19 amino acids. The V gene's germline CDR1 is SEHNR and CDR2 FQNEAQ (reference sequence). The V end was cut by 2 bases, the J end by 0 bases, with 20 bases between. CDR3 bases: TGTGCCAGCAGCTTAAATTTGGCCCGGGACAAAGGAGCCAAAAACATTCAGTACTTC. Its protein is CASSLNLARDKGAKNIQYF.

The rearrangement joins TRBV6-4 to TRBJ1-6, with D hard to call. From germline, CDR1 is MRHNA and CDR2 SNTAGT. The CDR3 has 14 amino acids. With 2 bases removed from V and 10 bases from J, the gap between germline ends came to 12 bases. The CDR3 sequence: CASSDRVGSSPLHF. CDR3 DNA sequence: TGTGCCAGCAGTGACAGGGTTGGAAGCTCACCCCTCCACTTT.

There are a few counts of this clone. The chain is built from TRBV6-4 and TRBJ2-2; TRBD2 agrees at 9 bases. With 3 bases clipped from V and 4 bases from J, the junction kept 0 bases outside the gene matches. Germline CDR1 and CDR2: MRHNA and SNTAGT. The CDR3 has 14 amino acids. The CDR3 nucleotides read TGTGCCAGCAGTGAGCGGGGGGGCACCGGGGAGCTGTTTTTT. This gives the protein CASSERGGTGELFF.

This clone was seen a few times. The V and J genes are TRBV7-9 and TRBJ1-5; 10 nucleotides line up with TRBD1. The CDR3 sequence is 17 residues long. CDR1 and CDR2 (germline): SEHNR, FQNEAQ (reference sequence). The V segment lost 5 bases and the J segment 4 bases; nucleotides outside the gene matches: 11. The CDR3 is CASSPLAGQGPNQPQHF. CDR3 DNA sequence: TGTGCCAGCAGCCCCTTAGCGGGACAGGGGCCAAATCAGCCCCAGCATTTT.

The chain has TRBV28 and TRBJ1-4, with unresolved D. Germline V gene sequence: CDR1 MDHEN, CDR2 SYDVKM. This CDR3 has 14 residues. V was clipped by 7 bases and J by 10 bases, with 19 bases between them. This CDR3 reads CASTRSPFGGKLFF. The CDR3 DNA reads TGTGCCAGCACTCGATCTCCCTTCGGCGGAAAACTGTTTTTT.

Only a few counts were recorded for this clone. V gene TRBV28 combines with J gene TRBJ2-7; the D is unclear. This CDR3 is 11 amino acids long. Germline V CDR1 and CDR2: MDHEN, SYDVKM. V gave up 5 bases and J gave up 9 bases, with 11 bases separating them. The CDR3 region has the DNA TGTGCCAGCAGTCTCACTCGCGGGCAGTACTTC. It yields the protein CASSLTRGQYF.

This rearrangement joins TRBV9 to TRBJ2-2; D is unclear. Trimming cost V 4 bases and J 5 bases, with 9 bases left between them. The CDR3 contains 13 residues. Germline-derived CDR1 and CDR2 are SGDLS and YYNGEE. The CDR3 region is CASSPEWTGELFF. The CDR3 DNA is TGTGCCAGCAGCCCAGAATGGACCGGGGAGCTGTTTTTT.

The J gene is TRBJ1-3, the V gene TRBV10-2; 9 nucleotides line up with TRBD1. Germline V gene data show CDR1 as WSHSY and CDR2 as SAAADI. Unmatched junction bases numbered 7, after V lost 7 bases and J lost 0 bases. The CDR3 runs 16 residues. CDR3 DNA: TGCGCCAGCAAGTCACAGGGGGCAATCTCTGGAAACACCATATATTTT. The encoded protein is CASKSQGAISGNTIYF.

This sequence joins TRBV18 and TRBJ2-2; D not certain. V was trimmed by 3 bases and J by 6 bases, leaving 2 bases between them. Germline V gene lookup returns CDR1 KGHSH and CDR2 LQKENI. CDR3 size: 11 residues. CDR3 sequence (DNA): TGTGCCAGCTCACCTTCCGGGGAGCTGTTTTTT. Its protein product is CASSPSGELFF.

The V call is TRBV2, the J call TRBJ2-6; 8 bases line up with TRBD1. Germline V gives CDR1 SNHLY, CDR2 FYNNEI. The CDR3 consists of 23 residues. J lost 0 bases, V lost 6 bases, and 25 bases had no gene match. The CDR3 loop is CASSDRDDIADRGRFSGANVLTF. The DNA for the CDR3 is TGTGCCAGCAGCGACAGGGACGACATCGCAGACAGGGGAAGGTTCTCTGGGGCCAACGTCCTGACTTTC.

The chain joins TRBV10-3 to TRBJ2-1; 10 nucleotides agree with TRBD1. The CDR3 has 16 amino acids. With 2 bases clipped from V and 2 bases from J, the junction kept 3 bases outside the gene matches. The germline V gene encodes CDR1 ENHRY and CDR2 SYGVKD. CDR3 region: CAISEPGQGAYNEQFF. In DNA form, the CDR3 reads TGTGCCATCAGTGAGCCAGGACAGGGGGCCTACAATGAGCAGTTCTTC.

The DNA of the CDR3 is TGTGCCAGCAGTGAAGTGGGCGCGGTACCCCTCCACTTT. Translation: CASSEVGAVPLHF. The V gene is TRBV2, the J gene TRBJ1-6; D is ambiguous. Germline CDR1 is SNHLY and CDR2 is FYNNEI. V lost 1 base and J lost 12, with 10 bases in between. This CDR3 has 13 amino acids.

The chain links TRBV2 to TRBJ1-2, with 7 bases that match TRBD1. Per the germline V gene, CDR1 is SNHLY and CDR2 is FYNNEI. Germline trimming cut 8 bases from V and 2 bases from J; bases unmatched to any gene: 14. The CDR3 has 16 amino acids. CDR3 residues: CASRDWAGGQNYGYTF. Written as DNA, the CDR3 is TGTGCCAGCCGCGACTGGGCAGGGGGGCAAAACTATGGCTACACCTTC.

The rearrangement joins TRBV5-4 to TRBJ2-5; D possibly corresponds to TRBD2 (6 bases). CDR1 and CDR2 from the germline V gene are SGHNT and YYREEE (reference sequence). The CDR3 covers 13 residues. With 2 bases removed from V and 4 bases from J, the gap between germline ends came to 9 bases. CDR3 sequence: CASSFRGGETQYF. The CDR3 DNA reads as TGTGCCAGCAGCTTTAGGGGAGGAGAGACCCAGTACTTC.

This clone has just one count. CDR3 DNA sequence: TGCGCCAGCAGCCAAGAGGAGACAGACTATGGCTACACCTTC. This sequence encodes CASSQEETDYGYTF. This chain links TRBV4-1 with TRBJ1-2; D perhaps matches TRBD1 (5 bases). The CDR3 length is 14 residues. CDR1 and CDR2 (germline): MGHRA, YSYEKL. Trimming stripped 0 bases from V and 3 bases from J, with 8 bases between.

The rearrangement uses TRBV15 and TRBJ2-7; D is perhaps TRBD1 (6 bases). This CDR3 is 13 amino acids long. V lost 5 bases to trimming and J lost 5 bases, with 13 bases between them. CDR1 and CDR2 (germline): LNHNV, YYDKDF (reference sequence). The DNA of the CDR3 is TGTGCCACCAGCCCAGGGGCGGGTAACGAGCAGTACTTC. Translating it yields CATSPGAGNEQYF. The entire variable domain, with the rest obtained from reference TRBV15 and TRBJ2-7, is as follows: DAMVIQNPRYQVTQFGKPVTLSCSQTLNHNVMYWYQQKSSQAPKLLFHYYDKDFNNEADTPDNFQSRRPNTSFCFLDIRSPGLGDTAMYLCATSPGAGNEQYFGPGTRLTVT.